The 27 T cell receptor beta chains below come from one sample, sequenced in a study of T cells in localized non-small cell lung cancer. Clones were sequenced by immunoSEQ multiplex PCR, and TCRdb holds only the in-frame ones, with some missing. The table shows around 8,000 clones, with about 94% occurring only once. The specimen was peripheral blood, collected before any cancer treatment. Every receptor here comes from a woman aged 35 to 70 with stage I lung adenocarcinoma.

This sequence joins TRBV18 and TRBJ1-2; TRBD1 aligns across 7 bases. Germline V gene lookup returns CDR1 KGHSH and CDR2 LQKENI. This CDR3 is built from 12 residues. Trimming at V came to 6 bases and at J to 8 bases, leaving 6 bases not matched to a gene. CDR3: CASSPGGEGYTF. The CDR3 region has the DNA TGTGCCAGCTCTCCAGGGGGGGAAGGCTACACCTTC.

This chain joins TRBV6-6 and TRBJ1-4, with 7 bases that match TRBD1. This CDR3 spans 15 amino acids. In germline, CDR1 is MNHNY, CDR2 SVGAGI (reference sequence). The junction had 7 bases not matched to a gene; V was cut back by 5 bases and J by 4 bases. The CDR3 here is CASSTTTGSNEKLFF. CDR3 DNA sequence: TGTGCCAGCAGTACGACGACAGGGAGTAATGAAAAACTGTTTTTT.

The chain links TRBV5-1 to TRBJ2-7, with no clear D. V was shortened by 2 bases and J by 0 bases, with 9 bases between the two germline ends. Looked up from germline, CDR1 is SGHRS and CDR2 is YFSETQ. This CDR3 has 14 residues. The CDR3 protein is CASSFGESSYEQYF. The CDR3 DNA reads TGCGCCAGCAGCTTTGGAGAGAGCTCCTACGAGCAGTACTTC.

The V call is TRBV6-5, the J call TRBJ1-1; the match to TRBD1 covers 7 bases. This CDR3 is built from 13 residues. Germline-derived CDR1 and CDR2 are MNHEY and SVGAGI. Germline trimming cut 6 bases from V and 4 bases from J; bases unmatched to any gene: 5. The CDR3 DNA is TGTGCCAGCAGGAGACAGGGTGGCACTGAAGCTTTCTTT. Encoded protein: CASRRQGGTEAFF.

V gene TRBV5-4 combines with J gene TRBJ2-2; 15 nucleotides line up with TRBD2. Germline CDR1 and CDR2: SGHNT and YYREEE (reference sequence). The CDR3 extends over 17 amino acids. V lost 5 bases to trimming and J lost 1 base; unmatched junction nucleotides: 3. As DNA, the CDR3 is TGTGCCAGCAGACCGGGACTAGCGGGAGGGAACACCGGGGAGCTGTTTTTT. Residues: CASRPGLAGGNTGELFF.

The chain links TRBV5-5 to TRBJ2-3; perhaps TRBD2 as D (6 bases). V was pared by 2 bases and J by 4 bases, with 17 bases between. Germline V lookup: CDR1 SGHKS, CDR2 YYEKEE (reference sequence). CDR3 length: 16 residues. CDR3 in amino acids: CASSFYPSPGADTQYF. As DNA, the CDR3 is TGTGCCAGCAGCTTTTATCCTAGCCCGGGAGCAGATACGCAGTATTTT.

The chain has TRBV13 and TRBJ1-1; D perhaps matches TRBD1 (6 bases). V was cut by 6 bases and J by 0 bases, with 17 bases left in between. Germline loops: CDR1 PRHDT, CDR2 FYEKMQ (reference sequence). This CDR3 comprises 16 residues. In DNA, the CDR3 is TGTGCCAGCAGAACTACAGGGCTACAAATGAACACTGAAGCTTTCTTT. It yields the protein CASRTTGLQMNTEAFF. Drawing the rest from reference TRBV13 and TRBJ1-1, the complete variable domain is AAGVIQSPRHLIKEKRETATLKCYPIPRHDTVYWYQQGPGQDPQFLISFYEKMQSDKGSIPDRFSAQQFSDYHSELNMSSLELGDSALYFCASRTTGLQMNTEAFFGQGTRLTVV.

The chain has TRBV19 and TRBJ1-2, with D uncertain. Germline V gene sequence: CDR1 LNHDA, CDR2 SQIVND (reference sequence). Trimming left V 10 bases short and J 3 bases short, with 18 bases between. This CDR3 is 14 amino acids long. CDR3 sequence: CATSFPGIDYGYTF. In nucleotides, the CDR3 is TGTGCCACCTCCTTTCCTGGGATCGACTATGGCTACACCTTC.

This chain connects TRBV6-1 to TRBJ1-5, with D perhaps matching TRBD1 (5 bases). The germline gives CDR1 MNHNS, CDR2 SASEGT. This CDR3 spans 12 amino acids. V lost 7 bases and J lost 7, with 11 bases in between. The CDR3 sequence is CASKEGRQPQHF. DNA for the CDR3: TGTGCCAGCAAGGAGGGGCGCCAGCCCCAGCATTTT.

J is TRBJ1-2 and V is TRBV7-6; D unclear. This CDR3 is 14 amino acids long. Germline V gene lookup returns CDR1 SGHVS and CDR2 FNYEAQ. Deletions cut 1 base from V and 0 bases from J, with 6 bases between. CDR3 amino acids: CASSLDVANYGYTF. Written as DNA, the CDR3 is TGTGCCAGCAGCTTAGATGTAGCTAACTATGGCTACACCTTC.

CDR3 in DNA: TGCGCCAGCAGTCATCCCTTCTCAGGTCAGCCCCAGCATTTT. Its protein is CASSHPFSGQPQHF. This sequence joins TRBV23-1 and TRBJ1-5; D is undetermined. TRBV23-1 is an open reading frame, and its role is uncertain. Deletions cut 3 bases from V and 6 bases from J, with 12 bases between. This CDR3 spans 14 amino acids.

The chain has TRBV27 and TRBJ1-2, with D maybe TRBD1 (6 bases). Trimming left V 6 bases short and J 4 bases short, with 12 bases between. Looked up from germline, CDR1 is MNHEY and CDR2 is SMNVEV (reference sequence). This CDR3 region has 13 residues. CDR3 nucleotide sequence: TGTGCCAGCAGCCTAGGGGGAGGCTATGGCTACACCTTC. It specifies CASSLGGGYGYTF.

This chain joins TRBV5-1 and TRBJ2-7, with D perhaps being TRBD1 or TRBD2 (6 bases each). Per the germline V gene, CDR1 is SGHRS and CDR2 is YFSETQ. Trimming took 0 bases from V and 3 from J, leaving 13 bases between them. This CDR3 region has 15 residues. The CDR3, as DNA: TGCGCCAGCAGCTTGGGGGGGGCCGGAGACTACGAGCAGTACTTC. Protein product: CASSLGGAGDYEQYF.

The chain joins TRBV7-9 to TRBJ1-1; TRBD1 might be the D (6 bases). The germline V and J ends were trimmed by 1 base and 1 base, with 7 bases remaining between them. This CDR3 spans 14 amino acids. Looked up from germline, CDR1 is SEHNR and CDR2 is FQNEAQ (reference sequence). In DNA, the CDR3 is TGTGCCAGCAGCTTAGGGACAGCGAACACTGAAGCTTTCTTT. Its translation is CASSLGTANTEAFF.

As for this clone: At the DNA level, this CDR3 is encoded by other sequences in the same sample as well. CDR3 sequence reads: CASSSNRVGYTF. DNA of the CDR3: TGTGCCAGCAGTTCAAACAGGGTTGGCTACACCTTC. The chain carries TRBV6-6 and TRBJ1-2, with a tentative D call TRBD1 (6 bases). The CDR3 has 12 amino acids. The V gene lost 4 bases and the J gene lost 7 bases, with 10 bases spanning the gap. Germline V CDR1 and CDR2: MNHNY, SVGAGI (reference sequence).

This chain uses TRBV6-5 with TRBJ2-5; 7 bases line up with TRBD1. The CDR3 is made up of 14 amino acids. V was clipped by 2 bases and J by 2 bases; unmatched bases: 2. Germline V gene data show CDR1 as MNHEY and CDR2 as SVGAGI. CDR3 sequence reads: CASSYTQGQETQYF. CDR3 nucleotide sequence: TGTGCCAGCAGTTACACACAGGGGCAAGAGACCCAGTACTTC.

The CDR3 spells CASSVDGTGGERDTGELFF. In DNA, the CDR3 is TGTGCCAGCAGCGTAGACGGAACAGGCGGCGAACGGGACACCGGGGAGCTGTTTTTT. The chain carries TRBV9 and TRBJ2-2; possibly TRBD1 for D (5 bases). Germline V gene data show CDR1 as SGDLS and CDR2 as YYNGEE. Trimming pared 0 bases from V and 3 bases from J, leaving 21 bases between. The CDR3 is 19 amino acids.

This chain links TRBV18 with TRBJ2-5; D uncertain. The germline gives CDR1 KGHSH, CDR2 LQKENI. The ends were cut back, 3 bases at V and 5 bases at J, with 10 bases in the middle. The CDR3 sequence is 13 residues long. CDR3 loop: CASSPLREETQYF. The CDR3 DNA follows: TGTGCCAGCTCACCCCTTAGAGAGGAGACCCAGTACTTC.

This chain uses TRBV30 with TRBJ1-1; 8 positions agree with TRBD1. From germline, CDR1 is GTSNPN and CDR2 SVGIG (reference sequence). V lost 1 base, J lost 7 bases, and 2 bases stayed unmatched. The CDR3 runs 12 residues. CDR3 nucleotides: TGTGCCTGGAGTGCGACAGGGGATGAAGCTTTCTTT. It encodes CAWSATGDEAFF.

The V call is TRBV30, the J call TRBJ1-1; D unclear. This CDR3 comprises 13 residues. The germline CDR1 and CDR2 sequences are GTSNPN and SVGIG (reference sequence). Between the trimmed V and J ends, which lost 2 bases and 11 bases, there was a span of 18 bases. As DNA, the CDR3 is TGTGCCTGGAGTTTAGCGCGTCAGAGGGCCGCTTTCTTT. The encoded protein is CAWSLARQRAAFF.

V and J are TRBV11-2 and TRBJ2-3; D unclear. CDR1 and CDR2 from the germline V gene are SGHAT and FQNNGV. The CDR3 consists of 14 residues. Trimming removed 2 bases at V and 0 bases at J, with 6 bases between. This CDR3 is CASSLPGSTDTQYF. In DNA form, the CDR3 reads TGTGCCAGCAGCTTACCAGGTAGCACAGATACGCAGTATTTT.

The V call is TRBV9, the J call TRBJ1-3; D call uncertain. The CDR3 contains 15 residues. The germline V gene encodes CDR1 SGDLS and CDR2 YYNGEE. V shed 0 bases and J shed 2 bases, with 9 bases lying between them. The CDR3 is CASSVEMYTGNTIYF. CDR3 nucleotide sequence: TGTGCCAGCAGCGTAGAAATGTATACTGGAAACACCATATATTTT.

This clone was seen only once. V is TRBV7-7 and J is TRBJ2-5; 7 positions agree with TRBD1. CDR3 length equals 13 residues. In germline, CDR1 is SSHAT, CDR2 FNYEAQ (reference sequence). V shed 5 bases, J shed 5 bases, and the junction held 5 bases outside the gene matches. CDR3 in DNA: TGTGCCAGCAGCCCAGACAGGGTCGAGACCCAGTACTTC. Protein sequence: CASSPDRVETQYF.

The V and J genes are TRBV11-2 and TRBJ2-1; TRBD1 agrees at 8 bases. Germline V lookup: CDR1 SGHAT, CDR2 FQNNGV. The V segment lost 3 bases and the J segment 8 bases; nucleotides outside the gene matches: 9. The CDR3 spans 15 residues. This CDR3 reads CASSFRRGQGYEQFF. CDR3 coding DNA: TGTGCCAGCAGCTTTCGACGAGGACAGGGTTATGAGCAGTTCTTC.

The rearrangement uses TRBV15 and TRBJ2-5, with D unresolved. CDR1 LNHNV and CDR2 YYDKDF come from the germline V gene (reference sequence). Trimming cost V 5 bases and J 7 bases, with 20 bases left between them. This CDR3 has 15 amino acids. The CDR3 protein is CATSVGGRSTGTQYF. In DNA, the CDR3 is TGTGCCACCAGCGTGGGTGGCAGGTCAACGGGGACCCAGTACTTC.

V gene TRBV20-1 combines with J gene TRBJ1-2; D is unresolved. Germline V gene sequence: CDR1 DFQATT, CDR2 SNEGSKA (reference sequence). V lost 7 bases, J lost 4 bases, and 10 bases lay in between. This CDR3 has 11 residues. The chain's CDR3 is CSVSVGYGYTF. The CDR3 bases are TGCAGTGTTTCCGTTGGCTATGGCTACACCTTC.

This chain links TRBV5-4 with TRBJ1-1; D unclear. The CDR3 consists of 15 residues. V was trimmed by 2 bases and J by 0 bases, leaving 11 bases between them. Germline loops: CDR1 SGHNT, CDR2 YYREEE (reference sequence). The CDR3 loop reads CASSLVAQVNTEAFF. The CDR3, as DNA: TGTGCCAGCAGCTTAGTCGCTCAGGTGAACACTGAAGCTTTCTTT.